Sequencing of this T cell receptor beta chain was carried out in a study of cytomegalovirus exposure and HLA in healthy donors. 60 Vbeta and 13 Jbeta primers were used in PCR. Original data processing: As a later analysis found, there were tens of millions of unique TCR beta chains, of which roughly 11 million were shared. Profiled with immunoSEQ multiplex PCR; TCRdb holds only in-frame clones, not every one. V and J calls and clone size come straight from that table; D and trimming were deduced from the DNA. Seen here are over 150,000 clones, approximately 78% observed once, and the top ten hold around 6.7%. Study-wide points: Roughly even sequencing depth across donors was the assumption behind the presence/absence analyses. TCR beta chains numbering about 160 were designated cytomegalovirus-associated. A missense DCLRE1C variant was associated with V- and J-gene trimming of TCR beta chains in a later analysis, and an independent cohort replicated the association.

As regards this clone: Its target is not known.

V shed 2 bases, J shed 4 bases, and the junction held 4 bases outside the gene matches. Germline values: CDR1 SGHDT, CDR2 YYEEEE. The CDR3 sequence is 16 residues long. Sequencing input: PBMCs. The rearrangement joins TRBV5-6 to TRBJ1-6; 9 positions agree with TRBD1. This clonotype was sampled from a woman aged 25 to 39 in good health and CMV-seropositive. This chain's CDR3 is CASSLTGGLYNSPLHF. CDR3 DNA sequence: TGTGCCAGCAGCTTAACAGGGGGCCTATATAATTCACCCCTCCACTTT.